The 12 T cell receptor beta chains below all came from one sample that was sequenced in a study of control samples from healthy donors and cancer patients. Clones were read by immunoSEQ multiplex PCR, and TCRdb kept only the in-frame ones, dropping some. The sample carries fewer than 85,000 clones, 91% recorded once. The sample consisted of blood. These receptors came from a man aged 30 to 45 in good health.

The CDR3 DNA follows: TGTGCCAGCAGCCGGGACAGGGGGGACTATGGCTACACCTTC. Translation gives CASSRDRGDYGYTF. This chain joins TRBV3-1 (or the pseudogene TRBV3-2) and TRBJ1-2; TRBD1 aligns across 11 bases. The V gene's germline CDR1 is LGHDT and CDR2 YNNKEL (reference sequence). CDR3 length: 14 amino acids. The junction had 1 base not matched to a gene; V was cut back by 4 bases and J by 3 bases.

The chain has TRBV7-9 and TRBJ2-2, with D possibly being TRBD1 or TRBD2 (5 bases each). This CDR3 spans 14 amino acids. With 5 bases removed from V and 4 bases from J, the gap between germline ends came to 11 bases. Germline CDR1 reads SEHNR; CDR2 reads FQNEAQ (reference sequence). The chain's CDR3 is CASSPPGSTGELFF. In DNA, the CDR3 is TGTGCCAGCAGCCCCCCAGGGAGCACCGGGGAGCTGTTTTTT.

V gene TRBV27 combines with J gene TRBJ2-1, with 7 nucleotides matching TRBD2. CDR3 length: 12 residues. The germline gives CDR1 MNHEY, CDR2 SMNVEV (reference sequence). Trimming removed 10 bases from V and 9 bases from J; junction bases left unmatched: 9. The CDR3 DNA follows: TGTGCCACCCTTGGGGCTAGCGGTGAGCAGTTCTTC. It codes for CATLGASGEQFF.

The chain is built from TRBV6-5 and TRBJ2-7; 7 bases match TRBD1. The CDR3 totals 15 residues. With V trimmed by 0 bases and J by 3 bases, 5 bases remained unmatched. Germline CDR1 is MNHEY and CDR2 is SVGAGI. The CDR3 nucleotides are TGTGCCAGCAGTTACTCCGTGCAGGGGGACTACGAGCAGTACTTC. Amino acids: CASSYSVQGDYEQYF.

The rearrangement joins TRBV19 to TRBJ1-1, with TRBD1 identical over 9 bases. The V gene's germline CDR1 is LNHDA and CDR2 SQIVND (reference sequence). V was clipped by 7 bases and J by 0 bases; unmatched bases: 9. This CDR3 is 16 amino acids long. CDR3 region: CASTRTGVYMNTEAFF. CDR3 coding DNA: TGTGCCAGTACTCGGACAGGGGTTTACATGAACACTGAAGCTTTCTTT.

The rearrangement uses TRBV5-6 and TRBJ1-2, with D possibly TRBD1 on 6 matching bases. The CDR3 loop spans 18 amino acids. Trimming removed 4 bases at V and 1 base at J, with 23 bases between. From germline, CDR1 is SGHDT and CDR2 YYEEEE. CDR3 in DNA: TGTGCCAGCAGCGTACGGTATTGGGGGCAGAACCTTAACTATGGCTACACCTTC. It is translated as CASSVRYWGQNLNYGYTF.

The chain combines TRBV5-1 with TRBJ1-4; 8 bases are shared with TRBD1. The CDR3 is 15 residues long. From germline, CDR1 is SGHRS and CDR2 YFSETQ. The junction had 9 bases not matched to a gene; V was cut back by 4 bases and J by 7 bases. CDR3 in amino acids: CASSIGTGGSEKLFF. The CDR3 bases are TGCGCCAGCAGCATAGGAACAGGGGGTAGTGAAAAACTGTTTTTT.

CDR3 sequence (DNA): TGTGCCAGCAGCTTAAGTTATGGACTAGCGGGAGGGTTCTCCTACGAGCAGTACTTC. Translated, it gives CASSLSYGLAGGFSYEQYF. V is TRBV11-2 and J is TRBJ2-7; 15 bases are shared with TRBD2. The germline V gene encodes CDR1 SGHAT and CDR2 FQNNGV. The CDR3 spans 19 residues. The V and J ends lost 2 bases and 0 bases, in that order; junction bases with no gene match: 8.

This clone showed up just once. V is TRBV2 and J is TRBJ1-4; the D is unclear. The germline V gene has CDR1 SNHLY and CDR2 FYNNEI. CDR3 length equals 12 residues. Between the trimmed V and J ends, which lost 6 bases and 12 bases, there was a span of 14 bases. The CDR3 DNA reads as TGTGCCAGCAGCGCCGGAGTGAGGGAACTGTTTTTT. As protein: CASSAGVRELFF.

The rearrangement links TRBV4-1 to TRBJ2-2, with 10 bases that match TRBD1. CDR1 and CDR2 (germline): MGHRA, YSYEKL. CDR3 size: 16 residues. With V trimmed by 5 bases and J by 3 bases, 6 bases remained unmatched. Here the CDR3 reads CASSTGQGRDTGELFF. CDR3 coding DNA: TGCGCCAGCAGCACGGGACAGGGGCGCGACACCGGGGAGCTGTTTTTT.

This chain links TRBV4-1 with TRBJ2-1, with D perhaps TRBD2 (5 bases). This CDR3 has 14 amino acids. Trimming removed 1 base at V and 5 bases at J, with 9 bases between. In germline, CDR1 is MGHRA, CDR2 YSYEKL. CDR3 in DNA: TGCGCCAGCAGCCAAGTGGGGAGTAACAATGAGCAGTTCTTC. Encoded protein: CASSQVGSNNEQFF.

The chain recombines TRBV20-1 with TRBJ1-1; 7 bases fit TRBD1. The V gene's germline CDR1 is DFQATT and CDR2 SNEGSKA (reference sequence). The CDR3 contains 11 residues. The CDR3 DNA is TGCATTATGTTGGGACAGACTGAAGCTTTCTTT. Its translation is CIMLGQTEAFF.